This is a list of T cell receptor beta chains from one sample in a study of T cell responses to AZD1222 COVID-19 vaccine. Profiling relied on immunoSEQ multiplex PCR, and the TCRdb table lists in-frame clones only, not all of them. This sample has tens of thousands of clones; around nine tenths occur once, and the top ten carry about 19%. The sequencing used peripheral blood, collected on day 0 of AZD1222 vaccination. Every receptor here comes from an adult in good health. CDR3s include the opening cysteine and the closing phenylalanine or tryptophan. D genes are given only for firm matches. Size is stated for part of the rows, as once, few or many counts, or as a class when the clone is expanded.

D: TRBD2
size: -
V: TRBV7-2
J: TRBJ2-7
DNA: TGTGCCAGCAGCTTCCTTGGGACTAGCGGTACCTACGAGCAGTACTTC
CDR3: CASSFLGTSGTYEQYF

D: -
size: once
V: TRBV7-2
J: TRBJ1-5
DNA: TGTGCCAGCAGCTTAGACCCCGATTATCAGCCCCAGCATTTT
CDR3: CASSLDPDYQPQHF

D: -
size: -
V: TRBV6-4
J: TRBJ2-3
DNA: TGTGCCAGCAGTGACTCGATCGGCACAGATACGCAGTATTTT
CDR3: CASSDSIGTDTQYF

D: -
size: -
V: TRBV6-2/TRBV6-3
J: TRBJ1-5
DNA: TGTGCCAGCAGTCAGGCGGCAGGGGCTCAGCCCCAGCATTTT
CDR3: CASSQAAGAQPQHF

D: -
size: -
V: TRBV19
J: TRBJ2-7
DNA: TGTGCCAGTAGTATAGATCCACCGGGACGAGGACCCTCTTTCTCCTACGAGCAGTACTTC
CDR3: CASSIDPPGRGPSFSYEQYF

D: -
size: -
V: TRBV28
J: TRBJ1-5
DNA: TGTGCCAGCAGCCTTGGGGGGGTCGCAAATCAGCCCCAGCATTTT
CDR3: CASSLGGVANQPQHF

D: TRBD1
size: -
V: TRBV4-2
J: TRBJ1-4
DNA: TGTGCCAGCAGCCGTTGGACAGGCAGTAATGAAAAACTGTTTTTT
CDR3: CASSRWTGSNEKLFF

D: -
size: once
V: TRBV25-1
J: TRBJ1-1
DNA: TGTGCCAGCAGTGAATATGGTGGGGCGTGGGACACTGAAGCTTTCTTT
CDR3: CASSEYGGAWDTEAFF

D: TRBD2
size: -
V: TRBV5-4
J: TRBJ2-2
DNA: TGTGCCAGCAGCCGTTCTGCAGGACTAGGATTCGGGGAGCTGTTTTTT
CDR3: CASSRSAGLGFGELFF

D: -
size: once
V: TRBV20-1
J: TRBJ1-2
DNA: TGCAGTGCAAGAGGGTCGCCAGGCTACACCTTC
CDR3: CSARGSPGYTF

D: -
size: -
V: TRBV4-1
J: TRBJ1-1
DNA: TGCGCCAGCAGCCAACGGACAGTCACTGAAGCTTTCTTT
CDR3: CASSQRTVTEAFF

D: -
size: -
V: TRBV6-2/TRBV6-3
J: TRBJ2-7
DNA: TGTGCCAGCAGTTATGGGACTCCGTATGGGGCCTACGAGCAGTACTTC
CDR3: CASSYGTPYGAYEQYF

D: TRBD1
size: -
V: TRBV4-1
J: TRBJ1-5
DNA: TGCGCCAGCAGCCAAACTACCGGGACAGGGGTGGATGGCAATCAGCCCCAGCATTTT
CDR3: CASSQTTGTGVDGNQPQHF

D: -
size: -
V: TRBV6-2/TRBV6-3
J: TRBJ2-7
DNA: TGTGCCAGCAGCCTCGGTTTCGAGCAGTACTTC
CDR3: CASSLGFEQYF

D: -
size: -
V: TRBV12-3/TRBV12-4
J: TRBJ1-5
DNA: TGTGCCAGCAGTTTGTTCGGTAATCAGCCCCAGCATTTT
CDR3: CASSLFGNQPQHF

D: -
size: -
V: TRBV5-1
J: TRBJ1-5
DNA: TGCGCCAGCAGCCCCTTAGGTTATAGCAATCAGCCCCAGCATTTT
CDR3: CASSPLGYSNQPQHF

D: TRBD1
size: -
V: TRBV15
J: TRBJ2-2
DNA: TGTGCCACCAGTCGCCCCGGGACAGAGAACACCGGGGAGCTGTTTTTT
CDR3: CATSRPGTENTGELFF

D: -
size: -
V: TRBV5-1
J: TRBJ1-2
DNA: TGCGCCAGCAGCTTGGACCACAGGAAAGCTAACTATGGCTACACCTTC
CDR3: CASSLDHRKANYGYTF

D: -
size: -
V: TRBV18
J: TRBJ1-3
DNA: TGTGCCAGCTCACCACCGGCTGGAAACACCATATATTTT
CDR3: CASSPPAGNTIYF

D: -
size: -
V: TRBV6-2/TRBV6-3
J: TRBJ1-4
DNA: TGTGCCAGCAGCCCCATTATTAGAAGAGGAGAAAAACTGTTTTTT
CDR3: CASSPIIRRGEKLFF

D: -
size: once
V: TRBV27
J: TRBJ2-7
DNA: TGTGCCAGCAGTTTAATGGGGGGTTCCTACGAGCAGTACTTC
CDR3: CASSLMGGSYEQYF

D: -
size: -
V: TRBV15
J: TRBJ1-2
DNA: TGTGCCACCAGCAGAGGACGTGAAAACTATGGCTACACCTTC
CDR3: CATSRGRENYGYTF

D: TRBD1
size: -
V: TRBV5-1
J: TRBJ2-7
DNA: TGCGCCAGCAGCTTCGGGACAGCGCAAAACGAGCAGTACTTC
CDR3: CASSFGTAQNEQYF

D: TRBD2
size: -
V: TRBV19
J: TRBJ2-6
DNA: TGTGCCAGTCGCCCCCTTTGGCGGGAGGCCTCCCTAGGGGCCAACGTCCTGACTTTC
CDR3: CASRPLWREASLGANVLTF

D: -
size: few
V: TRBV19
J: TRBJ2-3
DNA: TGTGCCAGTAGTACCTGGGCGTTCGAGGTAACAGATACGCAGTATTTT
CDR3: CASSTWAFEVTDTQYF

D: TRBD1
size: medium-sized
V: TRBV4-1
J: TRBJ2-2
DNA: TGCGCCAGCAGCCAAGAAACAGGGGGAGGCACCGGGGAGCTGTTTTTT
CDR3: CASSQETGGGTGELFF

D: TRBD2
size: -
V: TRBV18
J: TRBJ2-3
DNA: TGTGCCAGCTCACCACCAAGCGGGGGCCTTACAGATACGCAGTATTTT
CDR3: CASSPPSGGLTDTQYF

D: -
size: -
V: TRBV9
J: TRBJ2-5
DNA: TGTGCCAGCAGGAGGCCGGAGCGGGAGACCCAGTACTTC
CDR3: CASRRPERETQYF

D: -
size: -
V: TRBV14
J: TRBJ2-1
DNA: TGTGCCAGACCCCGGGACGGACACTACAATGAGCAGTTCTTC
CDR3: CARPRDGHYNEQFF

D: -
size: once
V: TRBV27
J: TRBJ1-3
DNA: TGTGCCAGCAGTTCGGTTCCGGGAAACACCATATATTTT
CDR3: CASSSVPGNTIYF

D: -
size: -
V: TRBV4-2
J: TRBJ2-2
DNA: TGTGCCAGCAGCCAAAACAGGGTAGCGAACACCGGGGAGCTGTTTTTT
CDR3: CASSQNRVANTGELFF

D: TRBD2
size: -
V: TRBV7-6
J: TRBJ2-3
DNA: TGTGCCAGCAGCGCCGGCGGGGGGCGGTCAGATACGCAGTATTTT
CDR3: CASSAGGGRSDTQYF

D: -
size: -
V: TRBV18
J: TRBJ1-2
DNA: TGTGCCAGCTCCACAGGTACCCATGGCTACACCTTC
CDR3: CASSTGTHGYTF

D: TRBD1
size: few
V: TRBV5-4
J: TRBJ2-5
DNA: TGTGCCAGCAGCTTAGGGACAGGGAAAGAGACCCAGTACTTC
CDR3: CASSLGTGKETQYF

D: TRBD1
size: -
V: TRBV5-4
J: TRBJ2-5
DNA: TGTGCCAGCAGCTCCGGACAGGCAAATACCCAAGAGACCCAGTACTTC
CDR3: CASSSGQANTQETQYF

D: -
size: -
V: TRBV20-1
J: TRBJ2-3
DNA: TGCAGTGCTAGAACGGGCCAGCGGGAGTATTTT
CDR3: CSARTGQREYF

D: TRBD2
size: few
V: TRBV27
J: TRBJ2-1
DNA: TGTGCCAGCAGTTTCCGACTAGCGGGTAATGAGCAGTTCTTC
CDR3: CASSFRLAGNEQFF

D: -
size: -
V: TRBV7-3
J: TRBJ2-3
DNA: TGTGCCAGCAGCCGGGGGAGTATCACAGATACGCAGTATTTT
CDR3: CASSRGSITDTQYF

D: -
size: -
V: TRBV7-2
J: TRBJ2-1
DNA: TGTGCCAGCAGCTTAACAGGGACCCCAAACCGTCCCCATGAGCAGTTCTTC
CDR3: CASSLTGTPNRPHEQFF

D: -
size: -
V: TRBV28
J: TRBJ1-1
DNA: TGTGCCAGCAGCGTCCAGAGGCCCGGAGAAACTGAAGCTTTCTTT
CDR3: CASSVQRPGETEAFF

D: -
size: -
V: TRBV7-8
J: TRBJ2-1
DNA: TGTGCCAGCAGCTTCGACCGGGGTCACAATGAGCAGTTCTTC
CDR3: CASSFDRGHNEQFF

D: TRBD2
size: -
V: TRBV27
J: TRBJ2-5
DNA: TGTGCCAGCAGTTTACGCCCCGGGGGGTACCAAGAGACCCAGTACTTC
CDR3: CASSLRPGGYQETQYF

D: -
size: -
V: TRBV7-3
J: TRBJ2-1
DNA: TGTGCCAGCAGCTCCCTTGGTGGGACTGAGCAGTTCTTC
CDR3: CASSSLGGTEQFF

D: -
size: -
V: TRBV3-1/TRBV3-2
J: TRBJ1-4
DNA: TGTGCCAGCAGCCCAAGATTTAGTGGACGGGGCGTAGAAAAACTGTTTTTT
CDR3: CASSPRFSGRGVEKLFF

D: -
size: -
V: TRBV7-2
J: TRBJ1-5
DNA: TGTGCCAGCAGCTTAGAAGGGGCGTATAGCAATCAGCCCCAGCATTTT
CDR3: CASSLEGAYSNQPQHF

D: -
size: -
V: TRBV6-4
J: TRBJ1-4
DNA: TGTGCCAGCCTTCGGGGGGTCCTAAATGAAAAACTGTTTTTT
CDR3: CASLRGVLNEKLFF

D: TRBD1
size: -
V: TRBV5-1
J: TRBJ1-2
DNA: TGCGCCAGCAGCTTGGCAACAGGGGAGGGCTACACCTTC
CDR3: CASSLATGEGYTF

D: -
size: -
V: TRBV5-1
J: TRBJ2-5
DNA: TGCGCCAGCAGCTCTCCAGGGAGAGAGACCCAGTACTTC
CDR3: CASSSPGRETQYF

D: -
size: few
V: TRBV7-9
J: TRBJ1-1
DNA: TGTGCCAGCAGCTTAGGGCAGCTAAACACTGAAGCTTTCTTT
CDR3: CASSLGQLNTEAFF

D: -
size: -
V: TRBV6-5
J: TRBJ1-2
DNA: TGTGCCAGCAGTTACTCGCGGGCTGGAGCGGATGGCTACACCTTC
CDR3: CASSYSRAGADGYTF

D: -
size: once
V: TRBV11-3
J: TRBJ1-2
DNA: TGTGCCAGCAGCAATCCTCGGGGGGCCCTTAACTATGGCTACACCTTC
CDR3: CASSNPRGALNYGYTF

D: TRBD2
size: few
V: TRBV18
J: TRBJ2-7
DNA: TGTGCCAGCTCACTACTAGCGGAGAGCTCCTACGAGCAGTACTTC
CDR3: CASSLLAESSYEQYF

D: -
size: -
V: TRBV2
J: TRBJ1-1
DNA: TGTGCCATGACAGAGAACACTGAAGCTTTCTTT
CDR3: CAMTENTEAFF